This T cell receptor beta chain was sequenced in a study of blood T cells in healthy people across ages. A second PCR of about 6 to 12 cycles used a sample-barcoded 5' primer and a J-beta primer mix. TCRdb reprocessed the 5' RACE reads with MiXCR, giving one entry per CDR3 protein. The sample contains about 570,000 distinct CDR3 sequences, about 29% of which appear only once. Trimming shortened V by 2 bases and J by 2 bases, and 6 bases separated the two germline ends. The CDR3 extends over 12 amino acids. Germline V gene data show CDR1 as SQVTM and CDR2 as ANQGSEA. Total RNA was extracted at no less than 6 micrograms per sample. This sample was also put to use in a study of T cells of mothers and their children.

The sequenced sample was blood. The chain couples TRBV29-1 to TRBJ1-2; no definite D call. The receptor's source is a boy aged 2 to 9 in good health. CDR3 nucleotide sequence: TGCAGCGTTGAAAAGCCGAACTATGGCTACACCTTC. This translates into CSVEKPNYGYTF.